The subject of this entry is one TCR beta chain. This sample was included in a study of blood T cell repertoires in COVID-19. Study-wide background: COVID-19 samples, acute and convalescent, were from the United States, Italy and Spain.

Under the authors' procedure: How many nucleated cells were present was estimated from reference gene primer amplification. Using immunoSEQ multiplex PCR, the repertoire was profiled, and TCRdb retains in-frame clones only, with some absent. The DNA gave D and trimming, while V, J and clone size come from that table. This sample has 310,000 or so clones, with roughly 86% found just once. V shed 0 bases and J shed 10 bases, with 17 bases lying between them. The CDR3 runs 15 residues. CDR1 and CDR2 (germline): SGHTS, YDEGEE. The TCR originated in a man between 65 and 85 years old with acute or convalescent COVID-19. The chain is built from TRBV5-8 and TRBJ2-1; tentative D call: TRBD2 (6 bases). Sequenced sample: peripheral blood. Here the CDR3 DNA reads TGTGCCAGCAGCTTGGGACTTGGGGGGATAAGGGAGCAGTTCTTC. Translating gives CASSLGLGGIREQFF.